This T cell receptor (beta chain) was sequenced for a study of blood T cell repertoires in COVID-19. About the study: Samples taken during acute and convalescent COVID-19 were collected in the United States, Italy and Spain. T cells, B-cell-depleted T cells, or PBMCs supplied cDNA or gDNA.

J gave up 4 bases and V 7 bases, and 15 bases lay outside the gene matches. CDR1 and CDR2 from the germline V gene are MDHEN and SYDVKM. The CDR3 is made up of 17 amino acids. Per the original data handling: Estimates of nucleated cell counts were drawn from the amplification of reference gene primers. The repertoire was sequenced with immunoSEQ multiplex PCR; TCRdb's copy has only in-frame clones and lacks some. Clone size and the V and J calls come from that table; the DNA yielded D and trimming. The sample has roughly 110,000 clones, roughly 80% seen once; the top ten hold about 1.6%. Sequencing was done on a sample of peripheral blood. The sequence derives from a man aged 45-65 years with acute or convalescent COVID-19. This rearrangement joins TRBV28 to TRBJ1-3; 8 positions agree with TRBD1. In DNA, the CDR3 is TGTGCCAGCACCCCAGTTCAGGGGGCTCTGATCGGAAACACCATATATTTT. It encodes CASTPVQGALIGNTIYF.